This T cell receptor (beta chain) was found in a study of CXCR3-negative and CXCR3-positive naive CD8 T cells. The study's findings and limits: Both naive subsets carried similar amounts of surface CD5, so TCR strength was inferred from TRB CDR3 properties. Naive cells that were CXCR3-positive had more hydrophobic TRB CDR3s (compared with CXCR3-negative naive cells). Memory cells showed distinct TRBV-TRBJ patterns, while the two naive subsets matched.

UMI-tagged TRB cDNA libraries were built via 5' RACE. Following a re-call of the 5' RACE reads, TCRdb has one entry per CDR3 protein and lacks DNA. The ten most abundant clones cover 0.55% to 0.6% of a sample with 50,000 to 60,000 distinct CDR3 sequences. The CDR3 length is 16 residues. Germline assignment: CDR1 SGHTA and CDR2 FQGTGA. Comments on this clonotype: Its antigen is still unknown.

Sorting was done in triplicate for each CD8+ T cell subset (about 330,000 cells each). Naive CD8+ T cells had a CD45RO-CCR7+CD27+CD95- phenotype. This receptor was taken from a human donor in good health. Some clones in this sample may be carry-over from other donors' samples. Sequenced: naive CXCR3+ CD8+ T cells from blood. Subset here: CD45RO-CCR7+CD27+CD95- naive CD8+ T cells expressing CXCR3 (TNR3+). The V gene is TRBV7-3, the J gene TRBJ2-1; with no DNA, the TCRdb D assignment of TRBD1 cannot be verified. CDR3 sequence reads: CASSLMGQGAHNEQFF.